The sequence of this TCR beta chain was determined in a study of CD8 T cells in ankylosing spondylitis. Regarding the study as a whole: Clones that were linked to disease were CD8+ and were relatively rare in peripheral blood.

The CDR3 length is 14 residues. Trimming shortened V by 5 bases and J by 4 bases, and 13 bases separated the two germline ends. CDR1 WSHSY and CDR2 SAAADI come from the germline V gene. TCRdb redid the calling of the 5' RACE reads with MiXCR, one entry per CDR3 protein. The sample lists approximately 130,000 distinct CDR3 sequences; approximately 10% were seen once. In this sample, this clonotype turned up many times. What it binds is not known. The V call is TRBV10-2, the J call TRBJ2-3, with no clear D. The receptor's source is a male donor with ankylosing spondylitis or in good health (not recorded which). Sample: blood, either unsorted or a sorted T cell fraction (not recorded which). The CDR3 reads CASSKTPPPDTQYF. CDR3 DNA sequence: TGCGCCAGCAGTAAAACACCGCCGCCAGATACGCAGTATTTT.